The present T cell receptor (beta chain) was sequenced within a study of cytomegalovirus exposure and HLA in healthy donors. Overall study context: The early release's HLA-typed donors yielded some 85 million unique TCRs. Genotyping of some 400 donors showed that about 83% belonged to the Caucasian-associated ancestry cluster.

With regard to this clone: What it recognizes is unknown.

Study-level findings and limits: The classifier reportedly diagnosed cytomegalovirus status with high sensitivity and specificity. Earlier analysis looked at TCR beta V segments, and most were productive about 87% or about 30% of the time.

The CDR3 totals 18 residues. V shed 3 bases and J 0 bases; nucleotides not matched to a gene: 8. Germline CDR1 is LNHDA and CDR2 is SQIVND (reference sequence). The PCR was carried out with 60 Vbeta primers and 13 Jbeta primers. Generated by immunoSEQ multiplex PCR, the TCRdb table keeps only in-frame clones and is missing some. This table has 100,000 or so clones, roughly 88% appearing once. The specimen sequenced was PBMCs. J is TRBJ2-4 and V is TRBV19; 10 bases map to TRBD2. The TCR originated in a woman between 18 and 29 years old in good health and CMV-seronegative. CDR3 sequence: CASSIIASGSLAKNIQYF. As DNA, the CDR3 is TGTGCCAGTAGTATTATAGCTAGCGGGAGTTTAGCCAAAAACATTCAGTACTTC.